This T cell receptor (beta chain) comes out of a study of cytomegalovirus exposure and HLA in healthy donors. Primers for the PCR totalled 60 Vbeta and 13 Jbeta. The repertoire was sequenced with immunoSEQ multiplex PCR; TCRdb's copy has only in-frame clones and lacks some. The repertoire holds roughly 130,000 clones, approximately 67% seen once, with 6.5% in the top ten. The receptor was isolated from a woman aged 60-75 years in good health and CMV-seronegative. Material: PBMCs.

The CDR3 DNA reads TGTGCCAGCAGGAGGGGGACTACTCAAGAGACCCAGTACTTC. Its translation is CASRRGTTQETQYF. The chain uses TRBV7-8 and TRBJ2-5, with D maybe TRBD2 (7 bases). Germline V CDR1 and CDR2: SGHVS, FQNEAQ. V dropped 6 bases and J dropped 2 bases, with 13 bases sitting between them. The CDR3 length is 14 residues.